This passage covers 26 T cell receptor beta chains from one sample sequenced in a study of blood T cell repertoires in COVID-19. TCRdb's table, derived via immunoSEQ multiplex PCR, lists solely in-frame clones and lacks some. The sample includes a few hundred thousand clones, about 86% of them seen just once. Sequenced sample: PBMCs or T cells enriched from blood (not recorded which). The receptors here all came from a man aged 25-40 years with acute COVID-19.

The V and J genes are TRBV12-5 and TRBJ2-5; tentative D call: TRBD1 (6 bases). There are 16 residues in the CDR3. Germline assignment: CDR1 LGHNT and CDR2 FRNRAP. Trimming shortened V by 0 bases and J by 6 bases, and 17 bases separated the two germline ends. The CDR3 DNA sequence: TGTGCTAGTGGTTTGGTACAGGGTCAGGGCCGGAAGACCCAGTACTTC. Translating gives CASGLVQGQGRKTQYF.

V gene TRBV9 combines with J gene TRBJ1-1; D not resolved. Per the germline V gene, CDR1 is SGDLS and CDR2 is YYNGEE. V lost 3 bases, J lost 1 base, and 10 bases lay in between. This CDR3 comprises 14 residues. DNA for the CDR3: TGTGCCAGCAGCGCGGAACAGAAGAACACTGAAGCTTTCTTT. Amino acids: CASSAEQKNTEAFF.

The chain is built from TRBV2 and TRBJ2-6; 8 bases are shared with TRBD1. Germline CDR1 is SNHLY and CDR2 is FYNNEI. The V segment lost 6 bases and the J segment 4 bases; nucleotides outside the gene matches: 5. CDR3 length: 15 residues. CDR3 sequence (DNA): TGTGCCAGCAGCCCGGACAGGGACGGGGCCAACGTCCTGACTTTC. Its translation is CASSPDRDGANVLTF.

The V and J genes are TRBV12-3 or TRBV12-4 and TRBJ2-1; TRBD1 might be the D (6 bases). The CDR3 spans 13 residues. V was pared by 6 bases and J by 7 bases, with 13 bases between. In DNA, the CDR3 is TGTGCCAGCAGAAAGACAGGTACTAATGAGCAGTTCTTC. This gives the protein CASRKTGTNEQFF.

This clone was picked up one time. This rearrangement joins TRBV28 to TRBJ1-2; maybe TRBD1 (6 bases). V shed 8 bases and J shed 8 bases, with 21 bases lying between them. CDR3 length equals 14 residues. Germline V CDR1 and CDR2: MDHEN, SYDVKM. For the CDR3, the DNA is TGTGCCAGCCGGGAATCCGGTTACAGGGACGGCTACACCTTC. This gives the protein CASRESGYRDGYTF.

Only one count was recorded for this clone. This chain uses TRBV28 with TRBJ1-6; 10 nucleotides agree with TRBD1. With 5 bases clipped from V and 9 bases from J, the junction kept 7 bases outside the gene matches. This CDR3 spans 15 amino acids. Germline V gene lookup returns CDR1 MDHEN and CDR2 SYDVKM. CDR3 loop: CASSLRTGGPSPLHF. The CDR3 DNA reads as TGTGCCAGCAGTCTACGGACAGGGGGTCCTTCACCCCTCCACTTT.

The rearrangement uses TRBV7-9 and TRBJ1-3, with a possible D match to TRBD1 (5 bases). V lost 4 bases and J 0 bases, leaving 13 bases between the germline ends. Germline CDR1 reads SEHNR; CDR2 reads FQNEAQ (reference sequence). The length of the CDR3 is 16 residues. The chain's CDR3 is CASSWGQPASGNTIYF. CDR3 bases: TGTGCCAGCAGCTGGGGCCAGCCAGCCTCTGGAAACACCATATATTTT.

The chain combines TRBV19 with TRBJ1-2; 9 nucleotides match TRBD1. CDR1 and CDR2 (germline): LNHDA, SQIVND (reference sequence). The CDR3 consists of 14 residues. V shed 7 bases and J 4 bases; nucleotides not matched to a gene: 7. The CDR3 DNA follows: TGTGCCAGTATCGGACAGGGGTATTTCTATGGCTACACCTTC. This gives the protein CASIGQGYFYGYTF.

CDR3 bases: TGCGCCAGCAGCGCCCGGCGGGTCACTGAAGCTTTCTTT. Amino acids: CASSARRVTEAFF. The V call is TRBV4-1, the J call TRBJ1-1; D not certain. CDR1 is MGHRA and CDR2 is YSYEKL in the germline V gene. The CDR3 is 13 amino acids. V was shortened by 5 bases and J by 4 bases, with 11 bases between the two germline ends.

The gene calls are TRBV7-6 and TRBJ2-5; TRBD1 is a possible D gene (6 bases). V was clipped by 1 base and J by 4 bases, with 10 bases between them. This CDR3 is 14 amino acids long. CDR1 and CDR2 (germline): SGHVS, FNYEAQ. CDR3 sequence (DNA): TGTGCCAGCAGCTTAGTTACAGGGACAGAGACCCAGTACTTC. It codes for CASSLVTGTETQYF.

This clone has just a few counts. This chain joins TRBV2 and TRBJ2-2, with 7 bases fitting TRBD2. Germline V gene sequence: CDR1 SNHLY, CDR2 FYNNEI. V was clipped by 3 bases and J by 8 bases; unmatched bases: 3. This CDR3 has 13 residues. CDR3 nucleotides: TGTGCCAGCAGTGACAGCGGGATTGGGGAGCTGTTTTTT. Its protein product is CASSDSGIGELFF.

This clone was observed once. V gene TRBV6-1 combines with J gene TRBJ1-6; 10 bases map to TRBD1. The junction had 4 bases not matched to a gene; V was cut back by 2 bases and J by 6 bases. In germline, CDR1 is MNHNS, CDR2 SASEGT. This CDR3 has 16 residues. The CDR3 sequence: CASSERDRGSNSPLHF. The CDR3 DNA reads as TGTGCCAGCAGTGAACGGGACAGGGGAAGTAATTCACCCCTCCACTTT.

The chain has TRBV24-1 and TRBJ2-1, with a tentative D call TRBD1 (6 bases). Germline CDR1 reads KGHDR; CDR2 reads SFDVKD. Trimming left V 0 bases short and J 10 bases short, with 9 bases between. The CDR3 runs 13 residues. CDR3 nucleotides: TGTGCCACCAGTGATTTGAGGGGGAACGAGCAGTTCTTC. It specifies CATSDLRGNEQFF.

The chain has TRBV7-2 and TRBJ1-2, with 9 nucleotides matching TRBD1. V shed 1 base, J shed 1 base, and the junction held 1 base outside the gene matches. Germline V CDR1 and CDR2: SGHTA, FQGNSA. The CDR3 is 15 residues long. CDR3 loop: CASSLEGQGNYGYTF. The CDR3 DNA reads TGTGCCAGCAGCTTAGAGGGACAGGGTAACTATGGCTACACCTTC.

The V and J genes are TRBV11-3 and TRBJ2-7; TRBD2 matches at 7 bases. The CDR3 extends over 15 amino acids. CDR1 and CDR2 (germline): SGHNT, YENEEA. V lost 11 bases and J lost 5; bases outside the gene matches: 18. The CDR3: CAWGRVGAGENEQYV. CDR3 coding DNA: TGTGCCTGGGGAAGGGTTGGGGCGGGAGAAAACGAGCAGTACGTC.

V is TRBV15 and J is TRBJ2-7; no clear D. Trimming shortened V by 0 bases and J by 3 bases, and 9 bases separated the two germline ends. CDR3 length: 14 residues. CDR1 is LNHNV and CDR2 is YYDKDF in the germline V gene (reference sequence). The CDR3 bases are TGTGCCACCAGCAGAGATCTGGGCTACTACGAGCAGTACGTC. This encodes CATSRDLGYYEQYV.

This clone was recorded once. The genes are TRBV5-1 and TRBJ2-2; TRBD1 matches at 10 bases. Germline loops: CDR1 SGHRS, CDR2 YFSETQ. The CDR3 extends over 18 amino acids. With V trimmed by 4 bases and J by 6 bases, 15 bases remained unmatched. The CDR3 coding sequence is TGCGCCAGCAGCAGCGGGGACAGGGGACCTCGCCCGGCCGGGGAGCTGTTTTTT. This codes for CASSSGDRGPRPAGELFF. Drawing the rest from reference TRBV5-1 and TRBJ2-2, the complete variable domain is KAGVTQTPRYLIKTRGQQVTLSCSPISGHRSVSWYQQTPGQGLQFLFEYFSETQRNKGNFPGRFSGRQFSNSRSEMNVSTLELGDSALYLCASSSGDRGPRPAGELFFGEGSRLTVL.

The genes are TRBV7-9 and TRBJ2-1; TRBD1 agrees at 10 bases. The CDR3 loop spans 15 amino acids. V lost 5 bases to trimming and J lost 4 bases; unmatched junction nucleotides: 5. Germline-derived CDR1 and CDR2 are SEHNR and FQNEAQ (reference sequence). In DNA, the CDR3 is TGTGCCAGCAGCCCGACAGGGGGCGCTTACAATGAGCAGTTCTTC. Translated, it gives CASSPTGGAYNEQFF.

This chain joins TRBV5-1 and TRBJ1-3, with 8 bases identical to TRBD1. Germline trimming cut 0 bases from V and 2 bases from J; bases unmatched to any gene: 7. The germline CDR1 and CDR2 sequences are SGHRS and YFSETQ. The CDR3 covers 17 residues. CDR3 protein: CASSLARRQGTGNTIYF. Written as DNA, the CDR3 is TGCGCCAGCAGCTTGGCCCGTCGACAGGGGACTGGAAACACCATATATTTT.

This chain joins TRBV7-2 and TRBJ2-7, with 8 bases matching TRBD2. Germline loops: CDR1 SGHTA, CDR2 FQGNSA. The V and J ends lost 8 bases and 3 bases, in that order; junction bases with no gene match: 12. CDR3 length: 15 amino acids. The CDR3 DNA reads as TGTGCCAGCCAACCAGATAGACTAGCGAGCTACGAGCAGTACGTC. Protein: CASQPDRLASYEQYV.

As to this clone: The junction does not match germline at one end; this may be a read error. V usage is TRBV5-1 and J usage is TRBJ2-6, with 12 bases matching TRBD2. CDR1 and CDR2 (germline): SGHRS, YFSETQ. CDR3 size: 17 residues. The CDR3, as DNA: TGTGCCAGCAGCTTGACTAGCGGGAGCTCTGGGGCCAACGTCCTGACTTTC. Protein sequence: CASSLTSGSSGANVLTF.

The chain has TRBV28 and TRBJ2-2; 7 bases align to TRBD2. Per germline, CDR1 MDHEN and CDR2 SYDVKM. The CDR3 has 15 amino acids. Unmatched junction bases numbered 6, after V lost 7 bases and J lost 1 base. As DNA, the CDR3 is TGTGCCAGCATCGGATTAGCGGGGAACACCGGGGAGCTGTTTTTT. Amino acids: CASIGLAGNTGELFF. The entire variable domain, with the rest obtained from reference TRBV28 and TRBJ2-2, is as follows: DVKVTQSSRYLVKRTGEKVFLECVQDMDHENMFWYRQDPGLGLRLIYFSYDVKMKEKGDIPEGYSVSREKKERFSLILESASTNQTSMYLCASIGLAGNTGELFFGEGSRLTVL.

V is TRBV5-1 and J is TRBJ2-1; 13 nucleotides align to TRBD2. Germline V lookup: CDR1 SGHRS, CDR2 YFSETQ. The CDR3 covers 19 residues. With 0 bases clipped from V and 4 bases from J, the junction kept 10 bases outside the gene matches. The CDR3 DNA is TGCGCCAGCAGCTTGGGGACCCGACTAGCGGGGGGACGATACAATGAGCAGTTCTTC. It yields the protein CASSLGTRLAGGRYNEQFF.

V is TRBV11-2 and J is TRBJ2-7; maybe TRBD2 (5 bases). V lost 5 bases and J lost 6, with 20 bases in between. Per the germline V gene, CDR1 is SGHAT and CDR2 is FQNNGV. The CDR3 totals 15 residues. This chain's CDR3 is CASSPHGSLAFEQYV. For the CDR3, the DNA is TGTGCCAGCAGCCCACACGGGTCCTTAGCGTTCGAGCAGTACGTC.

The chain couples TRBV9 to TRBJ1-2; perhaps TRBD1 as D (5 bases). CDR1 and CDR2 from the germline V gene are SGDLS and YYNGEE. This CDR3 has 12 residues. V was trimmed by 6 bases and J by 4 bases, leaving 10 bases between them. The CDR3 reads CASTPDSYGYTF. As DNA, the CDR3 is TGTGCCAGCACCCCTGACAGCTATGGCTACACCTTC.

This rearrangement joins TRBV27 to TRBJ2-7, with D unresolved. The V and J ends lost 2 bases and 11 bases respectively, with 10 bases between them. CDR1 MNHEY and CDR2 SMNVEV come from the germline V gene (reference sequence). This CDR3 has 11 amino acids. This CDR3 is CASSLPPREYV. For the CDR3, the DNA is TGTGCCAGCAGTTTACCCCCACGGGAGTACGTC.